The rows below give T cell receptor beta chains drawn from one sample of a study of blood T cell repertoires in COVID-19. TCRdb keeps only in-frame clones here, not all; method: immunoSEQ multiplex PCR. The sample contains 130,000 or so clones, about 74% of which appear only once. The specimen was peripheral blood. Source of these receptors: a man aged 50 to 60 with acute or convalescent COVID-19. CDR3s include the opening cysteine and the closing phenylalanine or tryptophan. A D gene is named only where the DNA matches it firmly. Expanded clones get a size class; other rows say once, few or many, or leave the size out.

d_gene	abundance	j_gene	v_gene	CDR3aa	CDR3nt
TRBD1	-	TRBJ2-1	TRBV29-1	CSVGGDRAFYEQFF	TGCAGCGTTGGGGGGGACAGGGCCTTTTATGAGCAGTTCTTC
TRBD1	many	TRBJ2-2	TRBV27	CASSPTYPGWDRNTGELFF	TGTGCCAGCAGTCCGACCTATCCAGGCTGGGACAGAAACACCGGGGAGCTGTTTTTT
TRBD1	-	TRBJ1-2	TRBV3-1/TRBV3-2	CASSEQGGGYTF	TGTGCCAGCAGCGAACAGGGGGGTGGCTACACCTTC
-	-	TRBJ1-6	TRBV5-1	CASSFSGGENSPLHF	TGCGCCAGCAGCTTCAGTGGCGGGGAGAATTCACCCCTCCACTTT
-	-	TRBJ1-1	TRBV25-1	CASSELQGSGNTEAFF	TGTGCCAGCAGTGAGTTACAGGGATCAGGGAACACTGAAGCTTTCTTT
-	-	TRBJ2-5	TRBV7-9	CASRGRQETQYF	TGTGCCAGCAGGGGGCGCCAAGAGACCCAGTACTTC
-	-	TRBJ2-5	TRBV4-2	CASSQGAGARPETQYF	TGTGCCAGCAGCCAAGGGGCGGGGGCGCGCCCCGAGACCCAGTACTTC
-	-	TRBJ1-3	TRBV12-3/TRBV12-4	CASSSADRNTIYF	TGTGCCAGCAGTTCGGCAGACAGAAACACCATATATTTT
-	-	TRBJ1-2	TRBV9	CASSFPIGGSTF	TGTGCCAGCAGCTTTCCCATCGGAGGGAGCACCTTC
-	few	TRBJ1-2	TRBV18	CASSPPGGLYGYTF	TGTGCCAGCTCACCACCGGGGGGACTCTATGGCTACACCTTC
TRBD1	-	TRBJ1-1	TRBV6-4	CASRQDRDRTEAFF	TGTGCCAGCAGACAGGACAGGGACAGAACTGAAGCTTTCTTT
TRBD2	-	TRBJ2-3	TRBV9	CASSVEFSGGASTDTQYF	TGTGCCAGCAGCGTAGAATTTAGCGGGGGCGCTAGCACAGATACGCAGTATTTT
-	-	TRBJ1-1	TRBV7-3	CASGEQGRTEAFF	TGTGCCAGCGGAGAACAGGGTCGAACTGAAGCTTTCTTT